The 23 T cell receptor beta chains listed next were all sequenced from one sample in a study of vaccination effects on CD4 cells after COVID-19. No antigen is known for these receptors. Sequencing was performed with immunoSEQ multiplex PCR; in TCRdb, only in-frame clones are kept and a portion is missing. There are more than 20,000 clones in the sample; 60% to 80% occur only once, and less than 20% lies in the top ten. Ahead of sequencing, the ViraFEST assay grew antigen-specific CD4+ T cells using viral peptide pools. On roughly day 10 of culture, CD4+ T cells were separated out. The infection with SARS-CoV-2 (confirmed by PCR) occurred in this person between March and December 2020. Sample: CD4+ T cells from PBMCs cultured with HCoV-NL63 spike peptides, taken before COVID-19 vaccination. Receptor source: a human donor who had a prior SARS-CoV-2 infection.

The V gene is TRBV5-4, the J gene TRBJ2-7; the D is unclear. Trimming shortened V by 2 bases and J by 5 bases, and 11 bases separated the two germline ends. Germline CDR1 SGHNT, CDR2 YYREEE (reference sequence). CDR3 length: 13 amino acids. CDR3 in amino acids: CASSFPSNNEQYF. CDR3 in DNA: TGTGCCAGCAGCTTCCCTAGTAATAACGAGCAGTACTTC.

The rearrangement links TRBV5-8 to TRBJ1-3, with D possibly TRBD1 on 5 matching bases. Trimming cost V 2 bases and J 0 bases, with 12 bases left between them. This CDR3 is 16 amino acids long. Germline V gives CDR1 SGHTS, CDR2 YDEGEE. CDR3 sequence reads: CASSFQGARSGNTIYF. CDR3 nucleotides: TGTGCCAGCAGCTTTCAGGGAGCCCGCTCTGGAAACACCATATATTTT.

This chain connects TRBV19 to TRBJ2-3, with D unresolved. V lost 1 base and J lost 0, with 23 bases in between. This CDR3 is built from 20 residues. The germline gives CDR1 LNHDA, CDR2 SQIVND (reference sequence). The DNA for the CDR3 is TGTGCCAGTAGTATAGGATTAGCTTTTACCGACCTTCCTAGCACAGATACGCAGTATTTT. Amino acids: CASSIGLAFTDLPSTDTQYF.

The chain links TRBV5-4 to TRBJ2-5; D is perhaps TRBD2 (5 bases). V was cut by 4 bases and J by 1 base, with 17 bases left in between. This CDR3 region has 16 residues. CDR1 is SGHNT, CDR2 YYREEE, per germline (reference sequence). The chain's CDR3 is CASSPARGRSQETQYF. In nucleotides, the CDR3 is TGTGCCAGCAGCCCGGCTCGGGGTCGGAGCCAAGAGACCCAGTACTTC.

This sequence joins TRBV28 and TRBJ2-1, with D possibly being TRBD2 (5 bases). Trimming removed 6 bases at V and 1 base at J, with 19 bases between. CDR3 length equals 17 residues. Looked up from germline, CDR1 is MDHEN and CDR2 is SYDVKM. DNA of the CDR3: TGTGCCAGCAGGCCAGCCGGGATAACCAAGTCCTACAATGAGCAGTTCTTC. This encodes CASRPAGITKSYNEQFF. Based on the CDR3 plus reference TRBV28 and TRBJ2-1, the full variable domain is DVKVTQSSRYLVKRTGEKVFLECVQDMDHENMFWYRQDPGLGLRLIYFSYDVKMKEKGDIPEGYSVSREKKERFSLILESASTNQTSMYLCASRPAGITKSYNEQFFGPGTRLTVL.

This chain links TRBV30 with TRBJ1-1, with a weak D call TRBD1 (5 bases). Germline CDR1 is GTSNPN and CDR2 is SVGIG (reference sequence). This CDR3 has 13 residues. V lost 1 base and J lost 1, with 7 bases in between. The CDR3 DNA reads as TGTGCCTGGAGTGCTGACAGGAACACTGAAGCTTTCTTT. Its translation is CAWSADRNTEAFF.

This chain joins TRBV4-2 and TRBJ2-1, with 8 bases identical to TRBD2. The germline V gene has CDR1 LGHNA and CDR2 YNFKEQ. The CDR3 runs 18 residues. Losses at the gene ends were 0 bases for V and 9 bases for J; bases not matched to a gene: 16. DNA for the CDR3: TGTGCCAGCAGCCAAGATTTGGTGTACGGGGGGGCTACCGTTGAGCAGTTCTTC. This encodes CASSQDLVYGGATVEQFF.

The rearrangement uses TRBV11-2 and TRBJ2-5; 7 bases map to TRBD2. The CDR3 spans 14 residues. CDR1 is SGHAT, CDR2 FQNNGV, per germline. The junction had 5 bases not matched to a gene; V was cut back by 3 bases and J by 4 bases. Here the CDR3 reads CASSFRREGETQYF. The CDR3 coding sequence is TGTGCCAGCAGCTTCCGCAGGGAGGGAGAGACCCAGTACTTC.

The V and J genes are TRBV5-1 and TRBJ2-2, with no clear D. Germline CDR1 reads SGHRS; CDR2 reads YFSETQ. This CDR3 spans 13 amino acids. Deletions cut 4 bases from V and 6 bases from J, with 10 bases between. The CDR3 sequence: CASSLQGPGELFF. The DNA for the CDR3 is TGCGCCAGCAGCCTACAAGGGCCCGGGGAGCTGTTTTTT.

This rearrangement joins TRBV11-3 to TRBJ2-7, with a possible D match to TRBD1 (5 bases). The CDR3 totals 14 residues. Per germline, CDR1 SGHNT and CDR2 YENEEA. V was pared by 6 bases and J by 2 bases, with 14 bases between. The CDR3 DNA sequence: TGTGCCAGCAGTAAGGGGTCGGATCCCTACGAGCAGTACTTC. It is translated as CASSKGSDPYEQYF. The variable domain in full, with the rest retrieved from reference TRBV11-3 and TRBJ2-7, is EAGVVQSPRYKIIEKKQPVAFWCNPISGHNTLYWYLQNLGQGPELLIRYENEEAVDDSQLPKDRFSAERLKGVDSTLKIQPAELGDSAVYLCASSKGSDPYEQYFGPGTRLTVT.

CDR3 region: CASSLGGPLRGNTIYF. Here the CDR3 DNA reads TGTGCCAGCAGCTTAGGAGGCCCGTTACGGGGAAACACCATATATTTT. The V call is TRBV7-9, the J call TRBJ1-3; D is uncertain. Trimming cost V 1 base and J 4 bases, with 14 bases left between them. The germline CDR1 and CDR2 sequences are SEHNR and FQNEAQ (reference sequence). The CDR3 covers 16 residues.

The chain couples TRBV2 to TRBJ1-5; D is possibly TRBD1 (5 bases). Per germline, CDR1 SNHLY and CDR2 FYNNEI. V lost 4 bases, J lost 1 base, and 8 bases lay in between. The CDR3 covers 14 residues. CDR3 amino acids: CASSGDGSNQPQHF. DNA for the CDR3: TGTGCCAGCAGTGGGGACGGAAGCAATCAGCCCCAGCATTTT.

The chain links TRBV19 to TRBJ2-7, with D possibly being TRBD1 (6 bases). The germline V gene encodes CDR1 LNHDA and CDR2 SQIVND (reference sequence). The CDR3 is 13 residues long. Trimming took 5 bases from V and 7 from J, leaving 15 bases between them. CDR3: CASSPGPDREQYF. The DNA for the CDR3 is TGTGCCAGTAGTCCGGGACCAGACAGGGAGCAGTACTTC.

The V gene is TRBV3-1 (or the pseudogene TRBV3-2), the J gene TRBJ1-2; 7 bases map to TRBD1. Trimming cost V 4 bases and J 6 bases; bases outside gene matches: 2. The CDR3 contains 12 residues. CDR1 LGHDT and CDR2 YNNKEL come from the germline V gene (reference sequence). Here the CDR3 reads CASSPRGDGYTF. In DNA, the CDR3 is TGTGCCAGCAGCCCCAGGGGGGATGGCTACACCTTC.

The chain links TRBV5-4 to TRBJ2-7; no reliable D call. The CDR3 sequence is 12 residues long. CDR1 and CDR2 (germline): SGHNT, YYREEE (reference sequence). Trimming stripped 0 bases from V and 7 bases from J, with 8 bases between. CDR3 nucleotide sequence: TGTGCCAGCAGCTTGGACCGAGAGGAGCAGTACTTC. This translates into CASSLDREEQYF.

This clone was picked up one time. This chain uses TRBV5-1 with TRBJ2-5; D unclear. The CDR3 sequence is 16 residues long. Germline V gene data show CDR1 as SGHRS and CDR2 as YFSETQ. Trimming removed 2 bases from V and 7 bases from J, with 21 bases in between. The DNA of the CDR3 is TGCGCCAGCAGCTTAGATCCGTATCCATTGTTGGGGACCCAGTACTTC. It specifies CASSLDPYPLLGTQYF.

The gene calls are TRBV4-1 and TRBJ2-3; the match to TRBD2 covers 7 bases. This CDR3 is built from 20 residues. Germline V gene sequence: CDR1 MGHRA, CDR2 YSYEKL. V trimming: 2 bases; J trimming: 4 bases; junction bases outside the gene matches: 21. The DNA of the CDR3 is TGCGCCAGCAGCCAACCATCCGCCCAAGCCCGCGGGAGTGTCGCAGATACGCAGTATTTT. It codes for CASSQPSAQARGSVADTQYF.

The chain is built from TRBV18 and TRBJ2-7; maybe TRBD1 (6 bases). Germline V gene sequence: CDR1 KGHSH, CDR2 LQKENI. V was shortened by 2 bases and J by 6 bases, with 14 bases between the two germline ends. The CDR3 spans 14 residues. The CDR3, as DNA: TGTGCCAGCTCACCAACCAGGGGCGGGTTCGAGCAGTACTTC. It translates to CASSPTRGGFEQYF.

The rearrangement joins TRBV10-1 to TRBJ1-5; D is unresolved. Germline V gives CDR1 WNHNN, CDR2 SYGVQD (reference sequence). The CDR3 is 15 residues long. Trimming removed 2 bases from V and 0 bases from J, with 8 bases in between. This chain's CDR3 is CASSERQNSNQPQHF. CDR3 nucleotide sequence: TGCGCCAGCAGTGAGCGGCAGAATAGCAATCAGCCCCAGCATTTT.

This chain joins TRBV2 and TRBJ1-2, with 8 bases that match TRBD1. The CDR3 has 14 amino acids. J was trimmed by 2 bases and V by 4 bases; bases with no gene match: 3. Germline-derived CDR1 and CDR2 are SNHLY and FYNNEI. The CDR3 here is CASSAYRGNYGYTF. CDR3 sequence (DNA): TGTGCCAGCAGTGCTTACAGGGGGAACTATGGCTACACCTTC.

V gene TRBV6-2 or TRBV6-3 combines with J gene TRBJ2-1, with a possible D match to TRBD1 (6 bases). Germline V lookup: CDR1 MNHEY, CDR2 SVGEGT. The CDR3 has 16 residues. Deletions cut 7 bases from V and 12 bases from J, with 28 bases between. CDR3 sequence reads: CASTPLFAATGMRQFF. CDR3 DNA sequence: TGTGCCAGCACCCCATTGTTTGCGGCAACAGGGATGAGGCAGTTCTTC.

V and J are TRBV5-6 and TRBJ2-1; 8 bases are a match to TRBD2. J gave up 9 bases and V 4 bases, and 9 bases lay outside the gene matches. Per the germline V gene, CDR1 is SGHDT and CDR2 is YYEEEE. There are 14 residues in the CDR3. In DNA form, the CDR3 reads TGTGCCAGCAGCCCGGACTACGCGGGAGGTGAGCAGTTCTTC. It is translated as CASSPDYAGGEQFF.

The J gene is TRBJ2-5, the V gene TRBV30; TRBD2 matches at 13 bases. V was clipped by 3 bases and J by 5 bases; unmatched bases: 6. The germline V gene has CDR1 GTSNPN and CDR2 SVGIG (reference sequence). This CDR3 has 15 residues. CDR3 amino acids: CAWRKGTSGVETQYF. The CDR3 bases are TGTGCCTGGAGGAAAGGGACTAGCGGGGTTGAGACCCAGTACTTC.